These T cell receptor beta chains were read from a single sample in a study of blood T cell repertoires in COVID-19. TCRdb keeps only in-frame clones here, not all; method: immunoSEQ multiplex PCR. The table records under 150,000 clones, over 75% of them present only once. Sequencing was performed on PBMCs or T cells enriched from blood (not recorded which). These receptor sequences come from a man in his fifties or sixties in a cohort exposed to, infected with or recovered from COVID-19 (not recorded which). Each CDR3 is given with its conserved first and last residue. D genes are given only for firm matches. Some rows mark clone size as missing; the rest say once, few, many or name a class of expanded clone.

D gene: -; J gene: TRBJ2-2; V gene: TRBV27; clone size: -; CDR3 protein: CASSITGTGELFF; CDR3 DNA: TGTGCCAGCAGCATTACAGGGACCGGGGAGCTGTTTTTT
D gene: TRBD1; J gene: TRBJ1-2; V gene: TRBV7-8; clone size: -; CDR3 protein: CASSLADPGQGVYGYTF; CDR3 DNA: TGTGCCAGCAGCTTGGCAGATCCGGGACAGGGGGTTTATGGCTACACCTTC
D gene: TRBD2; J gene: TRBJ2-6; V gene: TRBV5-4; clone size: -; CDR3 protein: CASRLGAGLLSGANVLTF; CDR3 DNA: TGTGCCAGCAGGTTAGGAGCGGGGTTGCTCTCTGGGGCCAACGTCCTGACTTTC
D gene: -; J gene: TRBJ2-1; V gene: TRBV10-1; clone size: few; CDR3 protein: CASRTGQSENNEQFF; CDR3 DNA: TGCGCCAGCAGGACAGGACAAAGCGAGAACAATGAGCAGTTCTTC
D gene: -; J gene: TRBJ2-1; V gene: TRBV7-9; clone size: -; CDR3 protein: CASSLAEGAGASYNEQFF; CDR3 DNA: TGTGCCAGCAGCTTAGCGGAGGGGGCAGGGGCTTCCTACAATGAGCAGTTCTTC
D gene: -; J gene: TRBJ1-6; V gene: TRBV18; clone size: -; CDR3 protein: CASLDSLGSPLHF; CDR3 DNA: TGTGCCAGCCTGGACAGTTTAGGCTCACCCCTCCACTTT
D gene: TRBD1; J gene: TRBJ1-2; V gene: TRBV30; clone size: -; CDR3 protein: CAWSPRTGGDYGYTF; CDR3 DNA: TGTGCCTGGAGTCCTCGGACAGGGGGAGACTATGGCTACACCTTC
D gene: -; J gene: TRBJ2-2; V gene: TRBV9; clone size: -; CDR3 protein: CASSGWARGNTGELFF; CDR3 DNA: TGTGCCAGCAGCGGCTGGGCTAGGGGGAACACCGGGGAGCTGTTTTTT
D gene: TRBD1; J gene: TRBJ1-1; V gene: TRBV19; clone size: once; CDR3 protein: CASTGQGALAEAFF; CDR3 DNA: TGTGCCAGTACAGGACAGGGGGCATTAGCTGAAGCTTTCTTT
D gene: TRBD1; J gene: TRBJ1-1; V gene: TRBV19; clone size: -; CDR3 protein: CASSIGQGLNTEAFF; CDR3 DNA: TGTGCCAGTAGTATCGGACAGGGCTTGAACACTGAAGCTTTCTTT